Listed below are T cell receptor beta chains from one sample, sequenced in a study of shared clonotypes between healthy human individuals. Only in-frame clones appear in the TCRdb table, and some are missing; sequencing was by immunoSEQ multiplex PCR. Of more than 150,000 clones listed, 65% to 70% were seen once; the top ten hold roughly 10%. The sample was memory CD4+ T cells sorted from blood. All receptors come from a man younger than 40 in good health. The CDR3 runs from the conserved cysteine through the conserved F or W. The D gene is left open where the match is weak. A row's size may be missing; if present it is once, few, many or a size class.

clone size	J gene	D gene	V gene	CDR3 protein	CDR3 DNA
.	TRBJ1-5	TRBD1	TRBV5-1	CASSSTGAVYQPQHF	TGCGCCAGCAGCTCTACAGGGGCGGTTTATCAGCCCCAGCATTTT
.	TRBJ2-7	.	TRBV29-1	CSVADGRFYEQYF	TGCAGCGTTGCTGACGGCCGCTTCTACGAGCAGTACTTC
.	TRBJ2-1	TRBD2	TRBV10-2	CASSLTSGSSYNEQFF	TGCGCCAGCAGTCTTACTAGCGGGAGCTCCTACAATGAGCAGTTCTTC
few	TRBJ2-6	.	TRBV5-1	CASRPELGANVLTF	TGCGCCAGCAGGCCGGAGCTTGGGGCCAACGTCCTGACTTTC
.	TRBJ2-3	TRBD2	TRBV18	CASSPPSGGTDTQYF	TGTGCCAGCTCACCGCCCAGCGGGGGCACAGATACGCAGTATTTT
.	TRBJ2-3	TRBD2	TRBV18	CASSSAGLALTDTQYF	TGTGCCAGCTCATCGGCTGGACTAGCGCTCACAGATACGCAGTATTTT
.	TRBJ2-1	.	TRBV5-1	CASSLEVGRGGNEQFF	TGCGCCAGCAGCTTGGAGGTAGGCAGGGGCGGAAATGAGCAGTTCTTC
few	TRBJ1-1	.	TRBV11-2	CASSLGGEAFF	TGTGCCAGCAGCTTAGGAGGGGAAGCTTTCTTT
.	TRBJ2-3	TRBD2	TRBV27	CASRTSGGNTQYF	TGTGCCAGCAGAACTAGCGGCGGAAATACGCAGTATTTT
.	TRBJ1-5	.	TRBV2	CASSGNWGDKQPQHF	TGTGCCAGCAGCGGAAACTGGGGGGATAAGCAGCCCCAGCATTTT
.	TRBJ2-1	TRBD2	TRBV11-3	CASEASGSSDEQFF	TGTGCCAGCGAAGCTAGCGGGAGTTCTGATGAGCAGTTCTTC
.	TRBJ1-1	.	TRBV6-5	CASRDQGLTTEAFF	TGTGCCAGCAGGGATCAGGGGCTAACGACTGAAGCTTTCTTT
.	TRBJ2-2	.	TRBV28	CASRPGVGELFF	TGTGCCAGCAGGCCAGGGGTCGGGGAGCTGTTTTTT
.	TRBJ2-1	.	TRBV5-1	CASSLSGANNEQFF	TGCGCCAGCAGCTTGTCCGGGGCGAACAATGAGCAGTTCTTC
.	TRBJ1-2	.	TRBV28	CASSSSYGYTF	TGTGCCAGCAGTTCGTCGTATGGCTACACCTTC
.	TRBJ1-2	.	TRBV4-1	CASSQVSFPGDGYTF	TGCGCCAGCAGCCAAGTTTCGTTTCCAGGAGATGGCTACACCTTC
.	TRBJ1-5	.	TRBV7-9	CASSLEGGYSNQPQHF	TGTGCCAGCAGCTTAGAAGGCGGCTATAGCAATCAGCCCCAGCATTTT
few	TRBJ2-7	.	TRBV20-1	CSATWRDEQYF	TGCAGTGCCACTTGGCGGGACGAGCAGTACTTC
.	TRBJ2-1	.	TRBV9	CASSARGQGSYNEQFF	TGTGCCAGCAGCGCCAGAGGGCAGGGCTCCTACAATGAGCAGTTCTTC
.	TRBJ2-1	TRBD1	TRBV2	CASSGTGWDNEQFF	TGTGCCAGCAGCGGGACAGGGTGGGACAATGAGCAGTTCTTC
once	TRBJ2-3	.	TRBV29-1	CSVEGGAGVTDTQYF	TGCAGCGTTGAAGGCGGGGCAGGGGTCACAGATACGCAGTATTTT
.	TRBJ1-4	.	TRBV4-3	CASSQGRGAEKLFF	TGCGCCAGCAGCCAAGGCAGGGGAGCTGAAAAACTGTTTTTT
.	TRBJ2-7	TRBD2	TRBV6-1	CASSEGLAGSYEQYF	TGTGCCAGCAGTGAAGGACTAGCGGGCTCCTACGAGCAGTACTTC
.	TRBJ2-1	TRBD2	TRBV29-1	CSPWLAGVGNEQFF	TGCAGCCCCTGGCTAGCGGGAGTAGGCAATGAGCAGTTCTTC
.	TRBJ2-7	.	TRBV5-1	CASSFVANTEQYF	TGCGCCAGCAGCTTCGTGGCAAATACGGAGCAGTACTTC
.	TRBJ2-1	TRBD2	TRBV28	CASSSTLAGRYNEQFF	TGTGCCAGCAGTTCTACACTAGCGGGAAGATACAATGAGCAGTTCTTC
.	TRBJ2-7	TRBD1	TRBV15	CATSRDLRTGNYEQYF	TGTGCCACCAGCAGAGATCTGCGGACAGGGAATTACGAGCAGTACTTC
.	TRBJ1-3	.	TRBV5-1	CASSLGNSGNTIYF	TGCGCCAGCAGCTTGGGGAACTCTGGAAACACCATATATTTT
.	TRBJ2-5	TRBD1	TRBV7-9	CASSSGQGGGETQYF	TGTGCCAGCAGCTCGGGACAGGGGGGCGGAGAGACCCAGTACTTC
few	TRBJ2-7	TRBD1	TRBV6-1	CASSADRVTYEQYF	TGTGCCAGCAGCGCGGACAGGGTCACCTACGAGCAGTACTTC
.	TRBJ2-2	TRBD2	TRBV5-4	CASSLRLAGELFF	TGTGCCAGCAGCTTACGACTAGCTGGGGAGCTGTTTTTT
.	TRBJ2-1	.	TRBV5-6	CASRAVGPTEFF	TGTGCCAGCAGGGCCGTGGGGCCAACGGAGTTCTTC
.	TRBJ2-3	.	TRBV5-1	CASSVGETDTQYF	TGCGCCAGCAGCGTAGGGGAAACAGATACGCAGTATTTT
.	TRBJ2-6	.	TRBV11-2	CASSSGHSGANVLTF	TGTGCCAGCAGCTCGGGACACTCTGGGGCCAACGTCCTGACTTTC
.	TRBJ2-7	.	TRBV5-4	CASSHTTSPPTYEQYF	TGTGCCAGCAGCCACACTACTAGTCCGCCAACCTACGAGCAGTACTTC
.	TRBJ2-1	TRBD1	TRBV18	CASSPPRAQGANYNEQFF	TGTGCCAGCTCACCACCAAGGGCCCAGGGGGCAAACTACAATGAGCAGTTCTTC
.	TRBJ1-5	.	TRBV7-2	CASSPSGDYSNQPQHF	TGTGCCAGCAGCCCTTCAGGGGATTATAGCAATCAGCCCCAGCATTTT
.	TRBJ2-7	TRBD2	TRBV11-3	CASSSGLPYEQYF	TGTGCCAGCAGCTCGGGACTACCCTACGAGCAGTACTTC
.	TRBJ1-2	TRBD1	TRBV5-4	CASSLVGQGGYGYTF	TGTGCCAGCAGCTTGGTGGGACAGGGTGGCTATGGCTACACCTTC
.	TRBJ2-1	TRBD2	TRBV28	CASSQTSGNRNEQFF	TGTGCCAGCAGCCAGACTAGCGGGAATCGGAATGAGCAGTTCTTC
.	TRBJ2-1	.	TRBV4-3	CASSQEPASEQFF	TGCGCCAGCAGCCAAGAGCCAGCTAGCGAGCAGTTCTTC
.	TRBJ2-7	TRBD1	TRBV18	CASSPLPGGTGPSYEQYF	TGTGCCAGCTCACCACTTCCAGGGGGCACAGGGCCCTCCTACGAGCAGTACTTC
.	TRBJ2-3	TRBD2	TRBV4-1	CASSRASGSRDTQYF	TGCGCCAGCAGCCGGGCTAGCGGGAGTCGGGATACGCAGTATTTT
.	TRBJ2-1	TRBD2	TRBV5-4	CASRDGTSPYNEQFF	TGTGCCAGCAGGGACGGGACTAGCCCCTACAATGAGCAGTTCTTC
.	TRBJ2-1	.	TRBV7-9	CASSQGYSYLDEQFF	TGTGCCAGCAGCCAGGGGTATAGCTACCTCGATGAGCAGTTCTTC
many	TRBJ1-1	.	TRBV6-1	CASRKDVVPEAFF	TGTGCCAGCAGGAAGGATGTGGTCCCTGAAGCTTTCTTT
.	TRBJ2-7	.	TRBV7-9	CASSLEVYEQYF	TGTGCCAGCAGCTTGGAGGTCTACGAGCAGTACTTC
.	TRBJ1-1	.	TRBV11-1	CASTPQGSMNTEAFF	TGTGCCAGCACCCCTCAAGGGTCCATGAACACTGAAGCTTTCTTT
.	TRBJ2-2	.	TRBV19	CASSPRGKNTGELFF	TGTGCCAGTAGTCCAAGGGGCAAGAACACCGGGGAGCTGTTTTTT
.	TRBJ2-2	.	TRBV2	CASRAGLGITNTGELFF	TGTGCCAGCAGGGCAGGGTTGGGTATAACGAACACCGGGGAGCTGTTTTTT
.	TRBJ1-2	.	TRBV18	CASSRTEGYGYTF	TGTGCCAGCTCACGGACTGAAGGCTATGGCTACACCTTC